The entry that follows covers one TCR beta chain sequence. In the original analysis: Reference gene primers were amplified, and this amplification served to estimate nucleated cell counts. Sequencing was performed with immunoSEQ multiplex PCR; in TCRdb, only in-frame clones are kept and a portion is missing. V and J calls plus clone size are reproduced from that table; the DNA served to infer D and trimming. The top ten hold about 4% of the sample, which has approximately 230,000 clones, 65% to 80% seen once. The sample is drawn from a study of blood T cell repertoires in COVID-19. Study at large: Samples representing acute and convalescent COVID-19 were sourced from the United States, Italy and Spain. The cDNA or gDNA used as material had been derived from T cells, B-cell-depleted T cells, or PBMCs.

This CDR3 contains 13 residues. In germline, CDR1 is WNHNN, CDR2 SYGVQD (reference sequence). J lost 3 bases, V lost 8 bases, and 1 base had no gene match. The sample was peripheral blood. The chain recombines TRBV10-1 with TRBJ2-1, with TRBD1 matching 10 bases. This sequence originates from a middle-aged woman with active or convalescent COVID-19. This CDR3 reads CASGTGDYNEQFF. Here the CDR3 DNA reads TGCGCCAGCGGGACAGGGGACTACAATGAGCAGTTCTTC.